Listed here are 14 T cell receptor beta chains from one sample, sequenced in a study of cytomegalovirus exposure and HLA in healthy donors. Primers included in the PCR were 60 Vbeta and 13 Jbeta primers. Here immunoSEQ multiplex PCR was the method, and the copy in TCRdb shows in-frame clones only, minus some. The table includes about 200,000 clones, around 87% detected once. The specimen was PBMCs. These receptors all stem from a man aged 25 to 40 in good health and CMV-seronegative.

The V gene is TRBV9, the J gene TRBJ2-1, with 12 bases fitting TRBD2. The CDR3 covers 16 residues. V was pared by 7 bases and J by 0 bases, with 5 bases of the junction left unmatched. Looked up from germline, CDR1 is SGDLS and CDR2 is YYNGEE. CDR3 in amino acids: CASGGTSGYSYNEQFF. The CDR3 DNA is TGTGCCAGCGGTGGGACTAGCGGGTACTCCTACAATGAGCAGTTCTTC.

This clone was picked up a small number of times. The CDR3 nucleotides are TGTGCCAGCAGCTTATCAGTCAACACCGGGGAGCTGTTTTTT. This translates into CASSLSVNTGELFF. The chain links TRBV11-2 to TRBJ2-2, with D hard to call. Germline V gene sequence: CDR1 SGHAT, CDR2 FQNNGV. V lost 2 bases to trimming and J lost 2 bases, with 6 bases between them. CDR3 size: 14 residues.

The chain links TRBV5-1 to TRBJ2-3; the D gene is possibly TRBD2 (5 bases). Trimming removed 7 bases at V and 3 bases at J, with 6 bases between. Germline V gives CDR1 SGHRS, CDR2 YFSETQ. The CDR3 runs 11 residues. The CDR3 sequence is CASGGTDTQYF. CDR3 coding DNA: TGCGCCAGCGGAGGAACAGATACGCAGTATTTT.

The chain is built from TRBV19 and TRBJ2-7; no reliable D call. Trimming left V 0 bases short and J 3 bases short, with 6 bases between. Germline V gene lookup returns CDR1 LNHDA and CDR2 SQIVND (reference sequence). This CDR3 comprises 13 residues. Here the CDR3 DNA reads TGTGCCAGTAGTATAGATCGGAGCTACGAGCAGTACTTC. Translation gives CASSIDRSYEQYF.

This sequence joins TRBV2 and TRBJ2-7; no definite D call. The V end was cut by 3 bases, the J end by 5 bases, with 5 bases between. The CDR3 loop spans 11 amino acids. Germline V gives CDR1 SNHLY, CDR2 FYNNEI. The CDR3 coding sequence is TGTGCCAGCAGTGAGAGAAACGAGCAGTACTTC. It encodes CASSERNEQYF.

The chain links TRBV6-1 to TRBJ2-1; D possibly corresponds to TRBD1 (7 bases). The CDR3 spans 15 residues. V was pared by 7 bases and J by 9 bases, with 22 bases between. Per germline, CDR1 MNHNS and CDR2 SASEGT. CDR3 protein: CASTTGAGGQTEQFF. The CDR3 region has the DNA TGTGCCAGCACCACGGGGGCAGGGGGACAGACTGAGCAGTTCTTC.

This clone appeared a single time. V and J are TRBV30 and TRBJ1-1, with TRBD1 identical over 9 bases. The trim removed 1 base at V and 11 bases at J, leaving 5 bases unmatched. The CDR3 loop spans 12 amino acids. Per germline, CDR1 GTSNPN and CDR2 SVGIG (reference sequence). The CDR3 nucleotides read TGTGCCTGGAGTGGGGACAGGGCGACGGCTTTCTTT. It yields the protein CAWSGDRATAFF. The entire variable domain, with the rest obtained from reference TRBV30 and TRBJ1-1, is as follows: SQTIHQWPATLVQPVGSPLSLECTVEGTSNPNLYWYRQAAGRGLQLLFYSVGIGQISSEVPQNLSASRPQDRQFILSSKKLLLSDSGFYLCAWSGDRATAFFGQGTRLTVV.

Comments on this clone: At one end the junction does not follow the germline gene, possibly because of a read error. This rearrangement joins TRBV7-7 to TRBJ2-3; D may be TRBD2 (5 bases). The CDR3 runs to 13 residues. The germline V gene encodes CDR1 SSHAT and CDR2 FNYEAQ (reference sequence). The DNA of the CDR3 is TGTGCTAGCAGCGACCGTAGCGCAGATACGCAGTATTTT. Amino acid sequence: CASSDRSADTQYF.

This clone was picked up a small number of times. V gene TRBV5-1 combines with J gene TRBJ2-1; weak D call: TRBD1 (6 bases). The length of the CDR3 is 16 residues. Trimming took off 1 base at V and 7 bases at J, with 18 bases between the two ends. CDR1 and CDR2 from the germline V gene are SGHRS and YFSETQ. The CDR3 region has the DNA TGCGCCAGCAGCTTGTTGTCACAGGGTGGTGGGAATGAGCAGTTCTTC. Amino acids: CASSLLSQGGGNEQFF.

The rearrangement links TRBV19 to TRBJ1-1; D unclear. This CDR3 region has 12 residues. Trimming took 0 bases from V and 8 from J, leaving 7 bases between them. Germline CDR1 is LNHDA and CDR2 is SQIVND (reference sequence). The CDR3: CASSIDFREAFF. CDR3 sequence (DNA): TGTGCCAGTAGTATAGATTTTAGAGAAGCTTTCTTT.

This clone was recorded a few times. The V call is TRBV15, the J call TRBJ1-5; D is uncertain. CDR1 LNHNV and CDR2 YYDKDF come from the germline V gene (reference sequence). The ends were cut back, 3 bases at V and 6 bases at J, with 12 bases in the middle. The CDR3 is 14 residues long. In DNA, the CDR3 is TGTGCCACCAGCAGGGCGGGAATTGGTCAGCCCCAGCATTTT. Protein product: CATSRAGIGQPQHF.

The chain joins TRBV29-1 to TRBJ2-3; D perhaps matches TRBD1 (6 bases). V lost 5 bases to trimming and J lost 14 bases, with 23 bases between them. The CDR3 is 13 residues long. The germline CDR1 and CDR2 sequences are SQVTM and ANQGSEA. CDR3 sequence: CSVQTGLGPAPYF. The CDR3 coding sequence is TGCAGCGTTCAAACAGGGTTGGGCCCGGCACCGTATTTT.

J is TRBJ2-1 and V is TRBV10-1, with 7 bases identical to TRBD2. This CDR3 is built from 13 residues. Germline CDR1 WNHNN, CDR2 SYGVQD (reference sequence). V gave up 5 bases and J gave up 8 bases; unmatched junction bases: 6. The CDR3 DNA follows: TGCGCCAGCAGTCGGGACTACCAAGATGAGCAGTTCTTC. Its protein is CASSRDYQDEQFF.

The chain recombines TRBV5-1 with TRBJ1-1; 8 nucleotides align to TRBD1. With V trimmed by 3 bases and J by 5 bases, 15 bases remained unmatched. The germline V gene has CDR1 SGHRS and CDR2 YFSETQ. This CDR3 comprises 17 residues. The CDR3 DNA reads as TGCGCCAGCAGCTGGAGGTTATTGGTACAGGGGGGGACTGAAGCTTTCTTT. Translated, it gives CASSWRLLVQGGTEAFF.